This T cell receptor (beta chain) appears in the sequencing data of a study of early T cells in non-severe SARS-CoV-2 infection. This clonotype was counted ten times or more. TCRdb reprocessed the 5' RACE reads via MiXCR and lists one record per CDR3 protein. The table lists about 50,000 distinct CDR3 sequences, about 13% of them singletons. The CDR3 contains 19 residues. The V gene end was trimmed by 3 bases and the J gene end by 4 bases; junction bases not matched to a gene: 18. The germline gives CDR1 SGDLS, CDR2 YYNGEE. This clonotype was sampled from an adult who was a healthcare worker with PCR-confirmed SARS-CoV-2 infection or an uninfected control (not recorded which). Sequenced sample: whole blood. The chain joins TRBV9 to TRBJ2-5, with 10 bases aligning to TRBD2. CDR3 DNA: TGTGCCAGCAGCGGCTCTAGCGGGAGACGCCCGGGGGAGTTAGAGACCCAGTACTTC. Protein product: CASSGSSGRRPGELETQYF.